This is a list of T cell receptor beta chains from one sample in a study of blood T cell repertoires in COVID-19. The data were produced by immunoSEQ multiplex PCR, yet TCRdb's version contains in-frame clones alone and is incomplete. The data show around 240,000 clones, roughly 83% seen once. Source material: peripheral blood. These receptors all stem from a woman in her fifties or sixties with acute or convalescent COVID-19. Both conserved end residues are trimmed from each CDR3.

V | CDR3
TRBV5-1 | ASRSRGGLADYNEQF
TRBV11-2 | ASSLVRDTEAF
TRBV28 | ASDRIQGHQPQH
TRBV28 | ASSYPTGGSYEQY
TRBV4-1 | ASSQGENTNTEAF
TRBV9 | ASSVSWTTMDEQY
TRBV3-1/TRBV3-2 | ASSPIPQGGTNEQF
TRBV10-3 | AISEWGGGYT
TRBV7-2 | ASSSTGGSYGYT
TRBV30 | AWSVPHRGDGNTIY
TRBV5-1 | ASSPGEAKETQY